A selection of T cell receptor beta chains follows, all from one sample in a study of cytomegalovirus exposure and HLA in healthy donors. The method was immunoSEQ multiplex PCR; TCRdb's version includes in-frame clones alone and lacks a portion of them. The repertoire holds some 65,000 clones, with more than 75% as singletons. Sequencing was done on a sample of PBMCs. The receptors here all came from a girl between 5 and 17 years old in good health and CMV-seropositive. Each CDR3 is given with its conserved first and last residue. The D gene is left open where the match is weak. Size is stated for part of the rows, as once, few or many counts, or as a class when the clone is expanded.

CDR3aa	CDR3nt	j_gene	d_gene	abundance	v_gene
CASSPTPSAGPNTEAFF	TGTGCCAGCAGCCCTACCCCCTCAGCAGGGCCGAACACTGAAGCTTTCTTT	TRBJ1-1	-	once	TRBV28
CASRGSGYNQPQHF	TGTGCCAGCAGGGGTTCAGGATACAATCAGCCCCAGCATTTT	TRBJ1-5	-	few	TRBV6-5
CASSESSGRPDYEQYF	TGTGCCAGCAGTGAGTCGAGCGGGAGACCGGATTACGAGCAGTACTTC	TRBJ2-7	TRBD2	-	TRBV2
CASSPDFDRSNEKLFF	TGTGCCAGCAGCCCAGACTTCGACAGGTCAAATGAAAAACTGTTTTTT	TRBJ1-4	-	-	TRBV7-2
CASSHPGRRGEKLFF	TGCGCCAGCAGCCATCCCGGACGGCGGGGTGAAAAACTGTTTTTT	TRBJ1-4	-	few	TRBV4-1
CASSLQVAGELFF	TGTGCCAGCAGTTTGCAGGTTGCCGGGGAGCTGTTTTTT	TRBJ2-2	-	-	TRBV27
CASSQPGGTTEAFF	TGCGCCAGCAGCCAACCGGGGGGGACCACTGAAGCTTTCTTT	TRBJ1-1	-	-	TRBV4-1
CASRQGSEQFF	TGTGCCAGCAGACAGGGTAGTGAGCAGTTCTTC	TRBJ2-1	-	-	TRBV27
CASRFRDITGELFF	TGTGCCAGCAGATTCCGGGACATTACCGGGGAGCTGTTTTTT	TRBJ2-2	-	-	TRBV6-5
CASSLRSGGAGYGYTF	TGTGCCAGCAGCTTGAGGTCAGGGGGCGCCGGGTATGGCTACACCTTC	TRBJ1-2	TRBD1	-	TRBV5-4
CASSPIGRYEQFF	TGTGCCAGCAGCCCAATTGGGAGATATGAGCAGTTCTTC	TRBJ2-1	-	-	TRBV7-6
CASALQSSNYGYTF	TGTGCCAGCGCGCTACAGTCCAGCAACTATGGCTACACCTTC	TRBJ1-2	-	-	TRBV19
CASSLGGLNSYEQYF	TGTGCCAGCAGCTTAGGGGGACTTAACTCCTACGAGCAGTACTTC	TRBJ2-7	-	many	TRBV7-2
CASSQEGGRAYNEQFF	TGCGCCAGCAGCCAAGAGGGCGGGAGGGCCTACAATGAGCAGTTCTTC	TRBJ2-1	TRBD2	-	TRBV4-1
CASSPRQSGSTEAFF	TGCGCCAGCAGCCCGAGACAATCAGGGTCCACTGAAGCTTTCTTT	TRBJ1-1	-	few	TRBV5-1
CASSQCNENYGYTF	TGCGCCAGCAGTCAATGCAATGAGAACTATGGCTACACCTTC	TRBJ1-2	-	-	TRBV23-1
CASSETGTGLAEQFF	TGTGCCAGCAGTGAAACGGGGACAGGGTTGGCTGAGCAGTTCTTC	TRBJ2-1	TRBD1	-	TRBV25-1
CASSLGRGETQYF	TGCGCCAGCAGCTTGGGGAGAGGAGAGACCCAGTACTTC	TRBJ2-5	-	once	TRBV5-1
CASSSPGQGETQYF	TGTGCCAGCAGTTCACCGGGACAGGGAGAGACCCAGTACTTC	TRBJ2-5	TRBD1	-	TRBV6-5
CSVWTGTGGSGITDTQYF	TGCAGCGTGTGGACCGGGACAGGGGGGTCGGGGATCACAGATACGCAGTATTTT	TRBJ2-3	TRBD1	-	TRBV29-1
CASSSRTGGGGETQYF	TGTGCCAGCAGTTCGAGGACAGGGGGTGGAGGGGAGACCCAGTACTTC	TRBJ2-5	TRBD1	once	TRBV2
CASSLGGLSEPLHF	TGCGCCAGCAGCTTGGGCGGCCTATCTGAGCCCCTCCACTTT	TRBJ1-6	-	few	TRBV5-1
CASSLDPGDDEQYF	TGCGCCAGCAGCTTGGACCCAGGGGATGACGAGCAGTACTTC	TRBJ2-7	-	-	TRBV5-1
CASGPRTDTQYF	TGTGCTAGTGGTCCACGGACAGATACGCAGTATTTT	TRBJ2-3	-	once	TRBV12-5
CASRRVRTEAFF	TGTGCCAGCAGGAGGGTAAGAACTGAAGCTTTCTTT	TRBJ1-1	-	-	TRBV13
CAIRREREQPQHF	TGTGCCATCAGACGGGAGCGAGAACAGCCCCAGCATTTT	TRBJ1-5	-	-	TRBV10-3
CSAAGARAKNIQYF	TGCAGCGCCGCGGGGGCGCGGGCCAAAAACATTCAGTACTTC	TRBJ2-4	-	once	TRBV29-1
CASSGLSTGELFF	TGTGCCAGCAGTGGACTGAGCACCGGGGAGCTGTTTTTT	TRBJ2-2	-	-	TRBV6-5
CASSEGGLGGYTF	TGTGCCAGCAGTGAGGGGGGGCTCGGGGGCTACACCTTC	TRBJ1-2	-	-	TRBV2
CASRQMDSSSYEQYF	TGTGCCAGCAGACAAATGGACTCGAGCTCCTACGAGCAGTACTTC	TRBJ2-7	-	few	TRBV6-6
CATSSNPPGRYTF	TGTGCCACCAGCAGCAATCCCCCCGGCAGGTACACCTTC	TRBJ1-2	-	-	TRBV15
CASSFDRDGYTF	TGTGCCAGCAGCTTCGACAGGGATGGCTACACCTTC	TRBJ1-2	TRBD1	-	TRBV5-6
CASSPGLAGGDTQCF	TGCGCCAGCAGCCCCGGACTAGCGGGAGGAGATACGCAGTGTTTT	TRBJ2-3	TRBD2	-	TRBV4-1
CASMGQGRTEAFF	TGTGCCAGTATGGGACAGGGCCGAACCGAAGCTTTCTTT	TRBJ1-1	TRBD1	-	TRBV19
CASSLFGSPDGGTEAFF	TGTGCCAGCAGCTTATTCGGGTCCCCCGATGGTGGGACTGAAGCTTTCTTT	TRBJ1-1	-	-	TRBV13
CASSLANQETQYF	TGCGCCAGCAGCTTGGCCAACCAAGAGACCCAGTACTTC	TRBJ2-5	-	-	TRBV5-1
CASSEEAGPATEAFF	TGTGCCAGCAGTGAAGAGGCTGGGCCGGCCACTGAAGCTTTCTTT	TRBJ1-1	-	-	TRBV6-1
CASSPARGYTDTQYF	TGTGCCAGCAGCCCTGCCCGGGGTTACACAGATACGCAGTATTTT	TRBJ2-3	-	-	TRBV11-2
CASSRQGFQETQYF	TGTGCCAGCAGCCGTCAGGGATTCCAAGAGACCCAGTACTTC	TRBJ2-5	-	-	TRBV5-5
CASSRGTGDEQYF	TGTGCCAGCAGCCGCGGGACAGGGGACGAGCAGTACTTC	TRBJ2-7	TRBD1	-	TRBV7-2